The 17 T cell receptor beta chains below come from one sample, sequenced in a study of blood T cell repertoires in COVID-19. The assay was immunoSEQ multiplex PCR, and TCRdb's table has in-frame clones only and misses some. The data show about 250,000 clones, with 86% seen just once and around 1.7% held by the top ten. The source material was PBMCs or T cells enriched from blood (not recorded which). These receptors were collected from a man between 35 and 55 years old who had recovered from COVID-19.

The chain links TRBV12-3 or TRBV12-4 to TRBJ1-6, with D unresolved. The V end was cut by 2 bases, the J end by 9 bases, with 8 bases between. The CDR3 loop spans 13 amino acids. CDR3: CASSLNQFSPLHF. As DNA, the CDR3 is TGTGCCAGCAGTTTAAACCAGTTTTCACCCCTCCACTTT.

This chain joins TRBV6-5 and TRBJ2-7; D may be TRBD1 (6 bases). The CDR3 covers 13 residues. Germline loops: CDR1 MNHEY, CDR2 SVGAGI. V was shortened by 5 bases and J by 2 bases, with 10 bases between the two germline ends. CDR3 loop: CASSRDTAYEQYF. CDR3 nucleotide sequence: TGTGCCAGCAGTAGGGACACAGCCTACGAGCAGTACTTC.

This chain connects TRBV5-1 to TRBJ2-1; TRBD2 aligns across 9 bases. Germline V gene sequence: CDR1 SGHRS, CDR2 YFSETQ. The V and J ends lost 4 bases and 7 bases, in that order; junction bases with no gene match: 9. The CDR3 extends over 15 amino acids. The DNA for the CDR3 is TGCGCCAGCAGCATAAGCCTAGCGGGAAGTAATGAGCAGTTCTTC. It specifies CASSISLAGSNEQFF.

This clone occurred a few times. The DNA of the CDR3 is TGTGCCAGCAGTTACTTTCTAGCGGGAGCTGCCTCCGAGCAGTACTTC. As protein: CASSYFLAGAASEQYF. The chain recombines TRBV6-5 with TRBJ2-7, with TRBD2 identical over 10 bases. The CDR3 contains 16 residues. CDR1 is MNHEY, CDR2 SVGAGI, per germline. With 1 base clipped from V and 6 bases from J, the junction kept 9 bases outside the gene matches.

This clone was picked up a small number of times. The chain couples TRBV7-9 to TRBJ2-1; 16 bases agree with TRBD2. V trimming: 6 bases; J trimming: 0 bases; junction bases outside the gene matches: 8. The length of the CDR3 is 19 residues. The germline V gene encodes CDR1 SEHNR and CDR2 FQNEAQ (reference sequence). CDR3 DNA sequence: TGTGCCAGCAGACCGGGACTAGCGGGAGGGACGAGCTCCTACAATGAGCAGTTCTTC. The encoded protein is CASRPGLAGGTSSYNEQFF.

Written as DNA, the CDR3 is TGTGCCAGCAGCATAGGGCTCAGGGGGTCAAGGGAAGAGACCCAGTACTTC. It codes for CASSIGLRGSREETQYF. The chain has TRBV7-7 and TRBJ2-5; 7 bases map to TRBD1. V lost 5 bases and J lost 3; bases outside the gene matches: 15. This CDR3 contains 17 residues. The germline V gene encodes CDR1 SSHAT and CDR2 FNYEAQ (reference sequence).

V usage is TRBV9 and J usage is TRBJ2-5; TRBD2 aligns across 12 bases. V lost 0 bases and J lost 0; bases outside the gene matches: 6. The CDR3 runs to 18 residues. Germline CDR1 is SGDLS and CDR2 is YYNGEE. As DNA, the CDR3 is TGTGCCAGCAGCGTAGCGACTAGCGGGAGTTGGGACCAAGAGACCCAGTACTTC. It codes for CASSVATSGSWDQETQYF.

V gene TRBV7-2 combines with J gene TRBJ1-1; D is unresolved. Germline V gene sequence: CDR1 SGHTA, CDR2 FQGNSA. The V and J ends lost 1 base and 5 bases respectively, with 14 bases between them. This CDR3 region has 15 residues. CDR3 nucleotide sequence: TGTGCCAGCAGCTTAGAGGGCCCCGGGAGGACTGAAGCTTTCTTT. This translates into CASSLEGPGRTEAFF.

The CDR3 DNA reads TGTGCCTGGACTAGGGGGGGTGAGCAGTTCTTC. Amino acids: CAWTRGGEQFF. The chain employs TRBV30 and TRBJ2-1; a possible D gene is TRBD2 (7 bases). Per the germline V gene, CDR1 is GTSNPN and CDR2 is SVGIG (reference sequence). V dropped 4 bases and J dropped 9 bases, with 10 bases sitting between them. This CDR3 spans 11 amino acids.

The chain employs TRBV6-5 and TRBJ1-2; 9 nucleotides line up with TRBD1. This CDR3 comprises 14 residues. J lost 0 bases, V lost 6 bases, and 2 bases had no gene match. Per germline, CDR1 MNHEY and CDR2 SVGAGI. The CDR3 here is CASSGDRANYGYTF. As DNA, the CDR3 is TGTGCCAGCAGCGGGGACAGGGCTAACTATGGCTACACCTTC.

This clone was counted a few times. The chain links TRBV27 to TRBJ2-7; TRBD1 matches at 7 bases. J gave up 7 bases and V 6 bases, and 12 bases lay outside the gene matches. Germline loops: CDR1 MNHEY, CDR2 SMNVEV (reference sequence). The CDR3 length is 14 residues. CDR3 residues: CASREKTGPREQYF. The CDR3 bases are TGTGCCAGCAGAGAGAAGACAGGGCCTAGGGAGCAGTACTTC.

The chain has TRBV5-6 and TRBJ2-7, with a possible D match to TRBD2 (6 bases). Germline loops: CDR1 SGHDT, CDR2 YYEEEE. V lost 4 bases and J lost 2, with 10 bases in between. The CDR3 is 13 amino acids. In nucleotides, the CDR3 is TGTGCCAGCAGCCCGGGACTGACCTACGAGCAGTACTTC. Its protein product is CASSPGLTYEQYF.

The chain is built from TRBV9 and TRBJ2-7; 7 bases match TRBD1. The CDR3 loop spans 14 amino acids. CDR1 is SGDLS, CDR2 YYNGEE, per germline. With 1 base clipped from V and 2 bases from J, the junction kept 3 bases outside the gene matches. The CDR3 sequence: CASSVSQGAYEQYF. DNA of the CDR3: TGTGCCAGCAGCGTATCGCAGGGGGCCTACGAGCAGTACTTC.

This clone was seen a few times. V gene TRBV6-5 combines with J gene TRBJ1-1, with D perhaps matching TRBD1 (5 bases). Trimming cost V 0 bases and J 3 bases, with 11 bases left between them. Per germline, CDR1 MNHEY and CDR2 SVGAGI. The CDR3 is 15 amino acids. CDR3 sequence: CASSYSLGHDTEAFF. CDR3 bases: TGTGCCAGCAGTTACTCCCTAGGACACGACACTGAAGCTTTCTTT.

The rearrangement uses TRBV5-6 and TRBJ1-3; TRBD1 might be the D (6 bases). The germline CDR1 and CDR2 sequences are SGHDT and YYEEEE. The CDR3 runs 17 residues. V was pared by 0 bases and J by 0 bases, with 13 bases between. The CDR3 loop is CASSLVIGQFSGNTIYF. In DNA, the CDR3 is TGTGCCAGCAGCTTGGTCATTGGACAGTTCTCTGGAAACACCATATATTTT.

There are a few counts of this clone. V usage is TRBV7-2 and J usage is TRBJ1-5, with a possible D match to TRBD1 (5 bases). V was cut by 2 bases and J by 6 bases, with 20 bases left in between. Germline CDR1 reads SGHTA; CDR2 reads FQGNSA. The CDR3 contains 17 residues. CDR3 nucleotide sequence: TGTGCCAGCAGCTTATCCCAGGGATCTACGAGTGGTCAGCCCCAGCATTTT. It specifies CASSLSQGSTSGQPQHF.

The rearrangement links TRBV12-3 or TRBV12-4 to TRBJ1-4, with 7 bases lining up with TRBD1. This CDR3 spans 13 amino acids. V shed 6 bases and J 7 bases; nucleotides not matched to a gene: 5. The CDR3 protein is CASRQGGSEKLFF. In nucleotides, the CDR3 is TGTGCCAGCAGGCAGGGGGGAAGTGAAAAACTGTTTTTT.